What follows are 13 T cell receptor beta chains derived from one specimen sequenced in a study of shared clonotypes between healthy human individuals. Using immunoSEQ multiplex PCR, the repertoire was profiled, and TCRdb retains in-frame clones only, with some absent. The table shows around 2.1 million clones, with approximately 94% occurring only once. Naive CD8 cells lacked CD45RO and underwent positive selection for CCR7, leaving out terminally differentiated effector memory CD45RA+ cells. The sample consisted of naive CD8+ T cells from PBMCs. These receptors all come from a man younger than 35 in good health. Some clones in this sample may be carry-over from other donors' samples.

J is TRBJ2-5 and V is TRBV4-1, with D tentatively TRBD2 (7 bases). Trimming shortened V by 1 base and J by 4 bases, and 13 bases separated the two germline ends. The germline V gene encodes CDR1 MGHRA and CDR2 YSYEKL. This CDR3 comprises 15 residues. The CDR3 here is CASSQGGGWVETQYF. Written as DNA, the CDR3 is TGCGCCAGCAGCCAAGGGGGGGGCTGGGTAGAGACCCAGTACTTC.

The chain carries TRBV19 and TRBJ2-1, with D perhaps matching TRBD1 (6 bases). Deletions cut 3 bases from V and 1 base from J, with 10 bases between. This CDR3 is 15 amino acids long. Germline V CDR1 and CDR2: LNHDA, SQIVND (reference sequence). The CDR3 spells CASSMNRVSYNEQFF. The CDR3 DNA reads as TGTGCCAGTAGTATGAACAGGGTGTCCTACAATGAGCAGTTCTTC.

The chain carries TRBV7-9 and TRBJ1-2, with unresolved D. This CDR3 is 15 amino acids long. Trimming stripped 1 base from V and 4 bases from J, with 13 bases between. Germline V gene data show CDR1 as SEHNR and CDR2 as FQNEAQ (reference sequence). CDR3 nucleotides: TGTGCCAGCAGCTTAGGGCCCGGGCAGCTCTATGGCTACACCTTC. This gives the protein CASSLGPGQLYGYTF.

This clone was seen a single time. J is TRBJ1-1 and V is TRBV27, with 10 bases that match TRBD1. Germline assignment: CDR1 MNHEY and CDR2 SMNVEV (reference sequence). After removal of 6 bases from V and 13 bases from J, the junction contained 8 bases not matched to a gene. The CDR3 sequence is 12 residues long. This CDR3 reads CASRRTGGEDFF. The CDR3 nucleotides read TGTGCCAGCAGACGGACAGGGGGAGAGGATTTCTTT.

J is TRBJ2-7 and V is TRBV7-9; D is unclear. The CDR3 is 15 residues long. Germline V gives CDR1 SEHNR, CDR2 FQNEAQ (reference sequence). V lost 5 bases and J lost 2, with 16 bases in between. For the CDR3, the DNA is TGTGCCAGCAGCCCGCTATCCCGGGTCCCCTACGAGCAGTACTTC. Its translation: CASSPLSRVPYEQYF. The full variable domain, completed using reference TRBV7-9 and TRBJ2-7, is DTGVSQNPRHKITKRGQNVTFRCDPISEHNRLYWYRQTLGQGPEFLTYFQNEAQLEKSRLLSDRFSAERPKGSFSTLEIQRTEQGDSAMYLCASSPLSRVPYEQYFGPGTRLTVT.

This sequence joins TRBV28 and TRBJ2-5; D tentatively reads TRBD1 or TRBD2 (5 bases each). Germline V gives CDR1 MDHEN, CDR2 SYDVKM. V gave up 3 bases and J gave up 0 bases, with 8 bases separating them. CDR3 length equals 14 residues. CDR3 residues: CASSFGAYQETQYF. The DNA for the CDR3 is TGTGCCAGCAGTTTCGGGGCCTACCAAGAGACCCAGTACTTC.

This rearrangement joins TRBV25-1 to TRBJ2-5; D is perhaps TRBD2 (6 bases). Germline V gene sequence: CDR1 MGHDK, CDR2 SYGVNS. This CDR3 is 17 amino acids long. V lost 3 bases and J 2 bases, leaving 19 bases between the germline ends. The DNA for the CDR3 is TGTGCCAGCAGTGACCAGACGGACGGACTAAAACAAGAGACCCAGTACTTC. Protein sequence: CASSDQTDGLKQETQYF.

This chain joins TRBV11-2 and TRBJ2-1; a possible D gene is TRBD2 (6 bases). The CDR3 has 19 residues. The V end lost 7 bases, the J end lost 3 bases, and 28 bases lay between the germline ends. Germline CDR1 and CDR2: SGHAT and FQNNGV. The CDR3 DNA is TGTGCCAGCACCTTGCAAACCTCTAGCGCGGAGCTCCTCTACAATGAGCAGTTCTTC. It yields the protein CASTLQTSSAELLYNEQFF.

This clone was seen more than once but under ten times. V and J are TRBV2 and TRBJ2-7; D could derive from TRBD1 or TRBD2 (5 bases each). V lost 7 bases, J lost 6 bases, and 7 bases lay in between. This CDR3 region has 10 residues. The germline V gene encodes CDR1 SNHLY and CDR2 FYNNEI. CDR3 nucleotides: TGTGCCAGCACGAGGGGCGAGCAGTACTTC. This translates into CASTRGEQYF.

The rearrangement links TRBV7-8 to TRBJ1-2, with TRBD1 matching over 8 bases. Germline V CDR1 and CDR2: SGHVS, FQNEAQ. The CDR3 has 14 amino acids. V was pared by 4 bases and J by 2 bases, with 3 bases of the junction left unmatched. The CDR3 DNA is TGTGCCAGCAGCTCGAGACAGGGGAACTATGGCTACACCTTC. Translating it yields CASSSRQGNYGYTF.

This clone has a single count. The rearrangement links TRBV27 to TRBJ2-1; no reliable D call. The CDR3 has 14 amino acids. Trimming took off 8 bases at V and 0 bases at J, with 11 bases between the two ends. Germline values: CDR1 MNHEY, CDR2 SMNVEV (reference sequence). The CDR3 nucleotides read TGTGCCAGCTCCGACTCAAGCTCCTACAATGAGCAGTTCTTC. It encodes CASSDSSSYNEQFF.

The gene calls are TRBV28 and TRBJ1-4; 10 nucleotides line up with TRBD1. This CDR3 is 15 amino acids long. CDR1 MDHEN and CDR2 SYDVKM come from the germline V gene. V trimming: 3 bases; J trimming: 7 bases; junction bases outside the gene matches: 5. The CDR3 reads CASSFQGQGFEKLFF. CDR3 coding DNA: TGTGCCAGCAGTTTCCAGGGACAGGGGTTTGAAAAACTGTTTTTT.

This chain uses TRBV27 with TRBJ1-2; D uncertain. This CDR3 has 13 amino acids. V lost 5 bases and J lost 7, with 14 bases in between. Germline V gives CDR1 MNHEY, CDR2 SMNVEV (reference sequence). CDR3 bases: TGTGCCAGCAGTCGCCTCGGGGAATTTGGCTACACCTTC. It specifies CASSRLGEFGYTF.